This is a list of T cell receptor beta chains from one sample in a study of identical twins. One entry per CDR3 protein, called by TCRdb with MiXCR from the 5' RACE reads. The sample carries around 240,000 distinct CDR3 sequences, roughly a tenth recorded once. Sequenced input: memory T cells sorted from blood. Source of these receptors: a middle-aged man in good health. The CDR3 runs from the conserved cysteine through the conserved F or W. D genes are given only for firm matches. Size values are once, few and many counts, or a class for expanded clones, and some rows have none.

d_gene: -; j_gene: TRBJ2-2; abundance: -; v_gene: TRBV6-2/TRBV6-3; CDR3nt: TGTGCCAGCAGACGTTACACAGACACCGGGGAGCTGTTTTTT; CDR3aa: CASRRYTDTGELFF
d_gene: -; j_gene: TRBJ2-5; abundance: few; v_gene: TRBV14; CDR3nt: TGTGCCAGCAGCCAACTTGGGCTCCAAGAGACCCAGTACTTC; CDR3aa: CASSQLGLQETQYF
d_gene: TRBD1; j_gene: TRBJ1-6; abundance: many; v_gene: TRBV6-2/TRBV6-3; CDR3nt: TGTGCCAGCAGCCCGCTAACAGGGGTAAGGTCACCCCTCCACTTT; CDR3aa: CASSPLTGVRSPLHF
d_gene: TRBD1; j_gene: TRBJ2-1; abundance: many; v_gene: TRBV5-5; CDR3nt: TGTGCCAGCAGCTTAACAGGGGGCGCCTACAATGAGCAGTTCTTC; CDR3aa: CASSLTGGAYNEQFF
d_gene: -; j_gene: TRBJ1-5; abundance: -; v_gene: TRBV3-1; CDR3nt: TGTGCCAGCAGCCAAGGGGGGGCTCTCAATCAGCCCCAGCATTTT; CDR3aa: CASSQGGALNQPQHF
d_gene: -; j_gene: TRBJ2-7; abundance: few; v_gene: TRBV28; CDR3nt: TGTGCCAGCAGACCGGGTGGTACCAGGGGCGAGCAGTACTTC; CDR3aa: CASRPGGTRGEQYF
d_gene: -; j_gene: TRBJ1-6; abundance: many; v_gene: TRBV5-1; CDR3nt: TGCGCCAGCAGCTTGAGGATCAATTCACCCCTCCACTTT; CDR3aa: CASSLRINSPLHF
d_gene: TRBD1; j_gene: TRBJ1-2; abundance: -; v_gene: TRBV13; CDR3nt: TGTGCCAGCAGCTACACCGGGACAGCGTCTAACTATGGCTACACCTTC; CDR3aa: CASSYTGTASNYGYTF
d_gene: TRBD1; j_gene: TRBJ2-3; abundance: -; v_gene: TRBV29-1; CDR3nt: TGCAGCGTTGCCTCGGGACAGGGCACAGATACGCAGTATTTT; CDR3aa: CSVASGQGTDTQYF
d_gene: TRBD2; j_gene: TRBJ2-1; abundance: -; v_gene: TRBV10-3; CDR3nt: TGTGCCATCAGTGGGACTAGCGGGGAGCAGTTCTTC; CDR3aa: CAISGTSGEQFF
d_gene: TRBD2; j_gene: TRBJ2-1; abundance: -; v_gene: TRBV15; CDR3nt: TGTGCCACCAGCAGAGATATCGTAGCGGGGATCTACAATGAGCAGTTCTTC; CDR3aa: CATSRDIVAGIYNEQFF
d_gene: TRBD1; j_gene: TRBJ2-2; abundance: -; v_gene: TRBV20-1; CDR3nt: TGCAGTGCTAGAGCTACAGGGGGTCGCACCGGGGAGCTGTTTTTT; CDR3aa: CSARATGGRTGELFF
d_gene: -; j_gene: TRBJ1-1; abundance: many; v_gene: TRBV4-3; CDR3nt: TGCGCCAGCAGCGAAGACAAGGTCCGGAACACTGAAGCTTTCTTT; CDR3aa: CASSEDKVRNTEAFF
d_gene: TRBD1; j_gene: TRBJ2-6; abundance: -; v_gene: TRBV6-2/TRBV6-3; CDR3nt: TGTGCCAGCAGCAGTCCGGGACAGGGGTCTGGGGCCAACGTCCTGACTTTC; CDR3aa: CASSSPGQGSGANVLTF
d_gene: -; j_gene: TRBJ2-5; abundance: -; v_gene: TRBV15; CDR3nt: TGTGCCACCAGCAGAGAGACAGGCGTTCAAGAGACCCAGTACTTC; CDR3aa: CATSRETGVQETQYF
d_gene: TRBD2; j_gene: TRBJ2-5; abundance: -; v_gene: TRBV18; CDR3nt: TGTGCCAGCTCACCGGGACTAGCACAAGAGACCCAGTACTTC; CDR3aa: CASSPGLAQETQYF
d_gene: TRBD2; j_gene: TRBJ2-1; abundance: -; v_gene: TRBV11-1; CDR3nt: TGTGCCAGCAGCCCGGGGACTAGCGGATTCAATGAGCAGTTCTTC; CDR3aa: CASSPGTSGFNEQFF
d_gene: TRBD1; j_gene: TRBJ2-7; abundance: few; v_gene: TRBV10-3; CDR3nt: TGTGCCATCAGTGAGTCGTTGGACAGGACCTACGAGCAGTACTTC; CDR3aa: CAISESLDRTYEQYF
d_gene: -; j_gene: TRBJ2-5; abundance: few; v_gene: TRBV5-6; CDR3nt: TGTGCCAGCAGCCTAGAGGGTGAAGGAGAGACCCAGTACTTC; CDR3aa: CASSLEGEGETQYF
d_gene: -; j_gene: TRBJ1-1; abundance: few; v_gene: TRBV7-8; CDR3nt: TGTGCCAGCAGACATACAAAAGGGGATAGGTTAAATGGAGCTTTCTTT; CDR3aa: CASRHTKGDRLNGAFF
d_gene: -; j_gene: TRBJ1-4; abundance: -; v_gene: TRBV7-6; CDR3nt: TGTGCCAGCAGCTTAGGACCTGGAAAACTGTTTTTT; CDR3aa: CASSLGPGKLFF
d_gene: -; j_gene: TRBJ1-5; abundance: -; v_gene: TRBV4-3; CDR3nt: TGCGCCAGCAGCCAAGATACGGGGATACCTCAGCCCCAGCATTTT; CDR3aa: CASSQDTGIPQPQHF
d_gene: -; j_gene: TRBJ1-2; abundance: -; v_gene: TRBV12-3/TRBV12-4; CDR3nt: TGTGCCAGCAGTTTAGACGGATCGCGGTATGGCTACACCTTC; CDR3aa: CASSLDGSRYGYTF
d_gene: TRBD1; j_gene: TRBJ2-5; abundance: few; v_gene: TRBV7-6; CDR3nt: TGTGCCAGCAGCTTAAACCCTCCAGGGGGCCGGGAGACCCAGTACTTC; CDR3aa: CASSLNPPGGRETQYF
d_gene: -; j_gene: TRBJ2-1; abundance: many; v_gene: TRBV7-2; CDR3nt: TGTGCCAGCAGCTTATTAATAGCGCCTGAGCAGTTCTTC; CDR3aa: CASSLLIAPEQFF
d_gene: -; j_gene: TRBJ2-4; abundance: many; v_gene: TRBV7-2; CDR3nt: TGTGCCAGCAGCACCCCGGGGCGCAAAAACATTCAGTACTTC; CDR3aa: CASSTPGRKNIQYF
d_gene: -; j_gene: TRBJ2-7; abundance: many; v_gene: TRBV7-2; CDR3nt: TGTGCCAGCAGCTTAGTCCCATCTAGCGTATCCTACGAGCAGTACTTC; CDR3aa: CASSLVPSSVSYEQYF
d_gene: TRBD1; j_gene: TRBJ1-3; abundance: many; v_gene: TRBV5-1; CDR3nt: TGCGCCAGCAGCAGCGGACAGGGAGGAAACACCATATATTTT; CDR3aa: CASSSGQGGNTIYF
d_gene: TRBD1; j_gene: TRBJ1-1; abundance: -; v_gene: TRBV2; CDR3nt: TGTGCCAGCACTAAGACAGGGGGGGCTGAAGCTTTCTTT; CDR3aa: CASTKTGGAEAFF
d_gene: TRBD2; j_gene: TRBJ2-1; abundance: many; v_gene: TRBV29-1; CDR3nt: TGCAGCGTTGGTCTAGCGGCCAACAATGAGCAGTTCTTC; CDR3aa: CSVGLAANNEQFF
d_gene: -; j_gene: TRBJ1-1; abundance: many; v_gene: TRBV7-9; CDR3nt: TGTGCCAGCAGCTTAGACGCGGGGGCAGGACGGGGAGCTTTCTTT; CDR3aa: CASSLDAGAGRGAFF
d_gene: TRBD1; j_gene: TRBJ2-2; abundance: many; v_gene: TRBV5-1; CDR3nt: TGCGCCAGCAGCCGGGACAGGGGGCAAGCCGGGGAGCTGTTTTTT; CDR3aa: CASSRDRGQAGELFF
d_gene: -; j_gene: TRBJ2-4; abundance: -; v_gene: TRBV12-3/TRBV12-4; CDR3nt: TGTGCCAGCAGTAGACGGGACTCGGGCAAAAACATTCAGTACTTC; CDR3aa: CASSRRDSGKNIQYF
d_gene: TRBD2; j_gene: TRBJ2-7; abundance: -; v_gene: TRBV5-6; CDR3nt: TGTGCCAGCAGCTTAGGGACTAGCGGTAGCTCCTACGAGCAGTACTTC; CDR3aa: CASSLGTSGSSYEQYF
d_gene: -; j_gene: TRBJ2-5; abundance: -; v_gene: TRBV6-2/TRBV6-3; CDR3nt: TGTGCCAGCAGTTACTCGCATTCTTGGGACTTGCAAGAGACCCAGTACTTC; CDR3aa: CASSYSHSWDLQETQYF
d_gene: -; j_gene: TRBJ1-1; abundance: many; v_gene: TRBV18; CDR3nt: TGTGCCAATAGCAGGGACCCGAACACTGAAGCTTTCTTT; CDR3aa: CANSRDPNTEAFF
d_gene: -; j_gene: TRBJ2-5; abundance: many; v_gene: TRBV7-2; CDR3nt: TGTGCCAGCAGCTGGCGACAGGGAGGGCAAGAGACCCAGTACTTC; CDR3aa: CASSWRQGGQETQYF
d_gene: -; j_gene: TRBJ2-5; abundance: many; v_gene: TRBV7-2; CDR3nt: TGTGCCAGCAGCTTAGTTACAGGGGAGACCCAGTACTTC; CDR3aa: CASSLVTGETQYF
d_gene: -; j_gene: TRBJ2-5; abundance: many; v_gene: TRBV20-1; CDR3nt: TGCAGTGCTAGAGATGGAGCAGATCCCCAAGAGACCCAGTACTTC; CDR3aa: CSARDGADPQETQYF
d_gene: -; j_gene: TRBJ2-1; abundance: many; v_gene: TRBV18; CDR3nt: TGTGCCAGCTCAGCCCAAGACAATGAGCAGTTCTTC; CDR3aa: CASSAQDNEQFF
d_gene: -; j_gene: TRBJ1-2; abundance: many; v_gene: TRBV12-3/TRBV12-4; CDR3nt: TGTGCCAGCAGTTTGGCCGGGGGGGACTATGGCTACACCTTC; CDR3aa: CASSLAGGDYGYTF
d_gene: -; j_gene: TRBJ2-7; abundance: -; v_gene: TRBV7-2; CDR3nt: TGTGCCAGCAGCCAAAGGGGGGGCAGATTTTACGAGCAGTACTTC; CDR3aa: CASSQRGGRFYEQYF
d_gene: TRBD1; j_gene: TRBJ1-2; abundance: many; v_gene: TRBV11-2; CDR3nt: TGTGCCAGCAGCTTAGGCAGGGGGCCTTTTCTCACCTTC; CDR3aa: CASSLGRGPFLTF
d_gene: -; j_gene: TRBJ2-3; abundance: -; v_gene: TRBV20-1; CDR3nt: TGCAGTGCTATTCGGGGGGATACGCAGTATTTT; CDR3aa: CSAIRGDTQYF
d_gene: TRBD1; j_gene: TRBJ2-3; abundance: many; v_gene: TRBV7-2; CDR3nt: TGTGCCAGCAGCTTAGTCGGACAGGGAAGAGATACGCAGTATTTT; CDR3aa: CASSLVGQGRDTQYF
d_gene: TRBD2; j_gene: TRBJ2-1; abundance: few; v_gene: TRBV6-2/TRBV6-3; CDR3nt: TGTGCCAGCAGGGGGGGACTAGCGGGTTACAATGAGCAGTTCTTC; CDR3aa: CASRGGLAGYNEQFF
d_gene: -; j_gene: TRBJ2-5; abundance: many; v_gene: TRBV6-1; CDR3nt: TGTGCCAGCAGTGAATTCGACCTTCTACAAGAGACCCAGTACTTC; CDR3aa: CASSEFDLLQETQYF
d_gene: -; j_gene: TRBJ2-7; abundance: few; v_gene: TRBV6-2/TRBV6-3; CDR3nt: TGTGCCAGCAGTGACAGTTTCGAGCAGTACTTC; CDR3aa: CASSDSFEQYF
d_gene: -; j_gene: TRBJ1-1; abundance: few; v_gene: TRBV5-6; CDR3nt: TGTGCCAGCAGCTTGGTGGGGATGGGCACTGAAGCTTTCTTT; CDR3aa: CASSLVGMGTEAFF
d_gene: -; j_gene: TRBJ1-1; abundance: many; v_gene: TRBV3-1; CDR3nt: TGTGCCAGCAGCCCGGGACTGAGGAACACTGAAGCTTTCTTT; CDR3aa: CASSPGLRNTEAFF
d_gene: -; j_gene: TRBJ1-2; abundance: -; v_gene: TRBV5-6; CDR3nt: TGTGCCAGCAGCTTGGATGGGGGTAACTATGGCTACACCTTC; CDR3aa: CASSLDGGNYGYTF